This T cell receptor beta chain appears in the sequencing data of a study of cytomegalovirus exposure and HLA in healthy donors (dated by TCRdb to about 2017). In the study overall: In an earlier analysis of roughly 500 of the donors, about 270 Gb of sequence data and 100 million or so unique TCR beta sequences from about 179 million T cells were reported. Around 300 gigabases of sequencing data and roughly 90 million unique TCR sequences were included in an early release covering roughly 600 HLA-typed donors. The genetic ancestry cluster associated with self-reported Caucasian donors included 81% of the 398 genotyped donors. The study aimed to test whether signatures of past pathogen exposure could be identified by cataloging public T cell receptors. The study profiled the T cell repertoires of about 720 subjects by immunosequencing and related them to cytomegalovirus serostatus. In addition to the first cohort of around 670 subjects, a separate validation cohort of 120 different subjects was used. High-throughput TCR immunosequencing, statistical association of individual TCRs with disease status, and machine learning were combined to predict cytomegalovirus infection status. In a later analysis, previously published TCR beta repertoires from 666 donors were re-analyzed and high-resolution HLA genotyping was added so that TCR occurrence patterns could be studied. Rather than drawing on any new phenotypic data, the later analysis identified candidate immune exposures from TCR beta sequences and the way those sequences occurred across donors. An earlier analysis of several hundred of the donors used high-throughput TCR beta sequencing to judge whether each TCR beta V gene segment behaved as functional or pseudogenic. Alongside the repertoire data, information on donor age, sex, ethnicity and CMV serostatus was compiled. A later genetic analysis took genome-wide SNP genotypes for 398 of the 666 donors and used that subset as a discovery cohort. All discovery cohort repertoires had been generated using a single sequencing platform. Both class I and class II loci were covered by HLA typing, at four-digit resolution. The number of donors typed differed by locus, with about 629-630 for A, B, C, DRB1 and DQB1, 522 for DQA1, 600 to 610 for DPA1, and about 450 for DPB1. Roughly five DR-DQ haplotypes were handled as single units for association and clustering because linkage in the cohort was strong. Among about 410 genotyped donors of the cohort, an average of about 240,000 unique TCR beta nucleotide sequences was sequenced per donor, of which 15% to 20% were non-productive.

Spanning cysteine to phenylalanine, the CDR3 consists of 14 amino acids. Only the CDR3 region is kept as DNA, spanning 42 bases read in frame from base 1. CDR1 and CDR2 (SGDLS, YYNGEE) derive from the germline V gene. V loses 3 bases of germline sequence and J loses 1 base, and the interval between the two ends is 10 bases. What the research found in general, with its limitations: A later genetic analysis reported fewer N-insertions in productive TCRs among donors in an Asian-associated ancestry cluster than the approximately 700-donor mean. The presence/absence analyses assumed that sequencing depth was roughly uniform across donors, and that assumption may not be true. Correlated functional status among segregating V segments might reflect linkage disequilibrium, but an unknown experimental factor could not be ruled out. A later analysis found that most CMV-associated TCR beta chains appeared HLA-restricted, with HLA associations seemingly driven largely by CMV exposure. In a later analysis, several top co-occurrence clusters were reported to appear linked to parvovirus B19, influenza, CMV and Epstein-Barr virus. Most TCR sequences were seen in very few donors, while some public TCRs were found in many individuals. A later analysis found that TCR association rates varied across HLA loci, with DRB1 alleles showing the most associated TCRs and HLA-C alleles the fewest. The study gave a list of 150 to 200 TCR beta chains associated with cytomegalovirus. A later analysis associated about 16,000 TCR beta sequences with specific HLA alleles at a false discovery rate of 0.05. Some IMGT-functional V segments, including TRBV6-2 and TRBV6-3, could not be told apart with the 87-base-pair reads, so those segments were excluded. Cytomegalovirus status was reported to be diagnosed by the classifier with high specificity and sensitivity in both the original and validation cohorts. When HLA alleles, especially DR and DQ, strongly co-occurred, TCR associations were difficult to assign to individual alleles. In a later analysis, HLA-associated TCR beta chains showed more clonal expansion and lower generation probabilities than non-associated chains that were equally common. The earlier analysis of nearly 600 of the donors excluded some 16 rarely observed V segments, including chromosome 9 orphons, because counts were too low. In this cohort, only TCR beta chains were sequenced, and detectable features were limited by the absence of alpha or paired-chain data. HLA typing was unavailable for some donors at each locus, so association tests used only the typed subset. Three of the identified cytomegalovirus-associated TCR beta chains were confirmed in vitro to be specific for cytomegalovirus antigens. According to the authors, the approach could potentially be generalized to other disease states and immunological phenotypes. An earlier analysis of approximately 540 of the donors showed that most TCR beta V segments appeared in productive rearrangements either about 87% or about 30% of the time, which broadly matched IMGT annotations. A further reported finding was that TCR beta sequences accurately predicted the HLA-A and HLA-B alleles for most subjects in the first cohort. The sequencing pipeline was judged likely to have produced a cluster of highly shared sequence variants as a technical artifact. A later genetic analysis associated a missense DCLRE1C variant with V-gene and J-gene trimming of TCR beta chains, and an independent cohort replicated the association. For the cohort, immune exposure information was limited to CMV serostatus.

The cohort consisted of 600 to 700 healthy bone marrow donors. At the time of sampling, all cohort members were nominally healthy, though unrecorded immune exposures were likely present. The donor was CMV seronegative and belonged to the group of around 350 seronegative cohort members. Each donor provided a peripheral blood sample, and peripheral blood mononuclear cells were used for TCR beta sequencing. The Qiagen DNeasy Blood Extraction Kit was used to extract genomic DNA from the blood cell samples. Libraries were built with the immunoSEQ multiplex PCR assay. For the multiplex PCR, a mixture combining 60 forward primers for TCR Vbeta segments and 13 reverse primers for TCR Jbeta segments was used. Amplification of the CDR3 region of rearranged TCR beta genes was performed with a multiplex PCR assay on genomic DNA. The amplified TCR beta libraries were sequenced on the Illumina HiSeq System as 87-base-pair reads. The source study handled its data this way. In a later analysis, tens of millions of unique TCR beta chains were counted across the roughly 670 repertoires, and approximately 9.9 million of these chains were shared by at least two donors. Raw reads were error-corrected and collapsed into unique sequences with a nearest-neighbor algorithm that merged closely related sequences to remove PCR and sequencing errors. To assign V, D and J gene segments, CDR3 sequences were aligned to IMGT reference sequences. Each retained sequence needed at least a six-nucleotide match to both a V gene segment and a J gene segment. Rearrangements were called productive when the CDR3 lacked stop codons and stayed in frame with V and J; all others were non-productive. Following IMGT convention, CDR3 was defined as the stretch from the second conserved V-encoded cysteine to the conserved J-encoded phenylalanine. The earlier analysis of 500 to 600 of the donors excluded sequences that lacked an unambiguous match to a single V gene segment. An earlier analysis of approximately 590 of the donors called V segments functional above 56.7% productive rearrangements and segregating when the between-donor standard deviation exceeded 5%. To diagnose cytomegalovirus status from the catalog of TCR beta chain sequences, a statistical classification framework was built. In a later analysis, V and J genes were assigned by comparing TCR nucleotide sequences against IMGT/GENE-DB human TR gene sequences. In a later analysis, CDR3 sequences and most-parsimonious VDJ recombination scenarios were assigned using the TCRdist pipeline. In a later analysis, each TCR beta chain was defined by its CDR3 amino acid sequence together with its V-gene family, and reads lacking a unique V-gene family were excluded. A later analysis removed 500 to 600 highly shared, low-generation-probability nucleotide sequences to deal with suspected cross-contamination and a sequencing artifact. In a later analysis, a clonal expansion index was calculated for each public chain from normalized within-repertoire ranks of inferred template counts. Generation probabilities in a later analysis came from a VDJ recombination model fitted to out-of-frame rearrangements, and those results were checked against IGoR. In a later analysis, TCR-TCR, TCR-HLA and TCR-CMV co-occurrence was scored with hypergeometric tests, and a repertoire-size bias correction was applied to TCR pairs. False discovery rates were estimated in a later analysis by permuting HLA or CMV assignments 20 times. A later analysis grouped co-occurring TCRs with DBSCAN, adding TCRdist sequence similarity when clustering within HLA-allele-positive subsets. Co-occurrence clustering excluded repertoires with fewer than 30,000 or more than 120,000 public chains, plus five with anomalous nucleotide sharing. TCRdb holds this immuneACCESS table with in-frame rearrangements only. Some clones are missing; in checked studies, unresolved V genes explain under half, and the rest has no known cause. D and trimming were read from the DNA, whereas the V and J calls and clone size are those reported in that table. The sample data list 78,000 or so clones, and roughly 84% of these were observed just once. The ten largest clonotypes hold roughly 2.3% of the sample.

As regards this clone: Its specific antigen is unknown. The input lacks base qualities; no much larger clone sits a single base away.

The receptor was isolated from a woman in her 50s in good health and CMV-seronegative. Sequenced sample: PBMCs. This receptor chain uses TRBV9 and TRBJ1-2; TRBD1 is perhaps the D gene, given 5 matching bases. The base sequence is TGTGCCAGCAGCGCGGGGGGAGGTAACTATGGCTACACCTTC. Protein translation: CASSAGGGNYGYTF.